What follows are 24 T cell receptor beta chains derived from one specimen sequenced in a study of identical twins. One entry per CDR3 protein results from TCRdb running MiXCR on the 5' RACE reads. This sample has roughly 710,000 distinct CDR3 sequences, with around 6.1% found just once. Input material: naive T cells sorted from blood. The source of these receptors is a man aged 18-30 years in good health.

In this sample, this clonotype turned up many times. The rearrangement uses TRBV5-6 and TRBJ2-1; the match to TRBD2 covers 7 bases. Germline values: CDR1 SGHDT, CDR2 YYEEEE. The CDR3 contains 17 residues. Trimming removed 1 base from V and 0 bases from J; junction bases left unmatched: 7. In DNA, the CDR3 is TGTGCCAGCAGCTTGTGGCTAGCGGATTACTCCTACAATGAGCAGTTCTTC. This encodes CASSLWLADYSYNEQFF. Full variable domain (missing parts from reference TRBV5-6 and TRBJ2-1): DAGVTQSPTHLIKTRGQQVTLRCSPKSGHDTVSWYQQALGQGPQFIFQYYEEEERQRGNFPDRFSGHQFPNYSSELNVNALLLGDSALYLCASSLWLADYSYNEQFFGPGTRLTVL.

This clonotype was picked up a small number of times. The V gene is TRBV11-2, the J gene TRBJ2-1, with 9 bases aligning to TRBD1. Germline CDR1 SGHAT, CDR2 FQNNGV. J was trimmed by 10 bases and V by 6 bases; bases with no gene match: 13. The CDR3 consists of 15 residues. The CDR3 here is CASSTSGTGSREQFF. The CDR3 nucleotides are TGTGCCAGCAGTACCTCCGGGACAGGGTCTCGGGAGCAGTTCTTC.

This clonotype has a handful of counts. The V and J genes are TRBV11-2 and TRBJ2-7, with 8 bases that match TRBD1. The germline V gene has CDR1 SGHAT and CDR2 FQNNGV. The CDR3 runs 12 residues. Trimming at V came to 5 bases and at J to 6 bases, leaving 3 bases not matched to a gene. DNA of the CDR3: TGTGCCAGCAGCATTGACAGGGGCGAGCAGTACGTC. Its protein product is CASSIDRGEQYV.

This clonotype was recorded a few times. This chain uses TRBV9 with TRBJ1-4; 7 bases match TRBD1. CDR1 is SGDLS and CDR2 is YYNGEE in the germline V gene. After removal of 0 bases from V and 5 bases from J, the junction contained 10 bases not matched to a gene. CDR3 length: 17 amino acids. The CDR3 DNA follows: TGTGCCAGCAGCGTAGGGGGAGGGGGACAGCCAAATGAAAAACTGTTTTTT. Protein: CASSVGGGGQPNEKLFF.

This clonotype was counted ten times or more. Here the CDR3 DNA reads TGTGCCAGCAACCCGGGACAGGAAAGGGACATTCAGTACTTC. Its translation: CASNPGQERDIQYF. This chain links TRBV7-9 with TRBJ2-4, with 8 bases lining up with TRBD1. CDR3 size: 14 residues. CDR1 is SEHNR and CDR2 is FQNEAQ in the germline V gene (reference sequence). With 7 bases clipped from V and 8 bases from J, the junction kept 10 bases outside the gene matches.

This clonotype occurred a few times. The genes are TRBV9 and TRBJ2-5; D might be TRBD1 or TRBD2, each matching 5 bases. CDR1 is SGDLS and CDR2 is YYNGEE in the germline V gene. The germline V and J ends were trimmed by 5 bases and 7 bases, with 21 bases remaining between them. This CDR3 region has 15 residues. CDR3 DNA sequence: TGTGCCAGCAGTTCAGACTCGGGACGTTTGGGGACCCAGTACTTC. It encodes CASSSDSGRLGTQYF.

This clonotype was picked up a small number of times. The chain is built from TRBV6-2 or TRBV6-3 and TRBJ2-1, with 9 bases aligning to TRBD2. The CDR3 consists of 15 residues. Germline trimming cut 6 bases from V and 7 bases from J; bases unmatched to any gene: 10. The germline V gene has CDR1 MNHEY and CDR2 SVGEGT. The CDR3 nucleotides are TGTGCCAGCAGATCCCCTAGCGGGGCTCATAATGAGCAGTTCTTC. It is translated as CASRSPSGAHNEQFF.

The chain is built from TRBV7-8 and TRBJ2-7; D possibly corresponds to TRBD1 (6 bases). This CDR3 is 13 amino acids long. Deletions cut 1 base from V and 8 bases from J, with 12 bases between. Germline CDR1 and CDR2: SGHVS and FQNEAQ. As DNA, the CDR3 is TGTGCCAGCAGCTTAGTAGGGGGAATCCAGCAGTACTTC. Its protein is CASSLVGGIQQYF.

This clonotype was detected ten times or more. V is TRBV7-2 and J is TRBJ2-7, with 7 positions matching TRBD2. The CDR3 runs to 16 residues. Germline CDR1 and CDR2: SGHTA and FQGNSA. Trimming took 4 bases from V and 3 from J; bases not matched to a gene: 12. CDR3 sequence reads: CASSSSPTSRNYEQYF. DNA for the CDR3: TGTGCCAGCAGCTCCTCCCCGACTAGCAGAAACTACGAGCAGTACTTC.

At least ten counts were recorded for this clonotype. This sequence joins TRBV10-3 and TRBJ2-7; TRBD1 is a possible D gene (6 bases). Deletions cut 0 bases from V and 7 bases from J, with 19 bases between. This CDR3 has 16 residues. In germline, CDR1 is ENHRY, CDR2 SYGVKD. The CDR3 bases are TGTGCCATCAGTGAGTCCCCGCCTGACAGGTTTAGGGAGCAGTACGTC. Translated: CAISESPPDRFREQYV.

This clonotype occurred many times. The chain is built from TRBV12-3 or TRBV12-4 and TRBJ2-3; 13 nucleotides agree with TRBD2. With V trimmed by 5 bases and J by 6 bases, 5 bases remained unmatched. The CDR3 extends over 15 amino acids. In nucleotides, the CDR3 is TGTGCCAGCAGTCCACCGGGACTAGCGGGGGATACGCAGTATTTT. Its protein is CASSPPGLAGDTQYF.

The chain recombines TRBV12-3 or TRBV12-4 with TRBJ2-1, with D unclear. The CDR3 extends over 15 amino acids. The V end was cut by 6 bases, the J end by 6 bases, with 18 bases between. Here the CDR3 reads CASSQTLGMGNEQFF. In DNA form, the CDR3 reads TGTGCCAGCAGCCAGACATTAGGAATGGGCAATGAGCAGTTCTTC.

V is TRBV7-9 and J is TRBJ2-3; D uncertain. The CDR3 has 17 residues. Germline CDR1 is SEHNR and CDR2 is FQNEAQ (reference sequence). Trimming shortened V by 2 bases and J by 2 bases, and 17 bases separated the two germline ends. The CDR3 is CASSLPIRSYFTDTQYF. The CDR3 coding sequence is TGTGCCAGCAGCTTACCGATCAGGTCCTACTTCACAGATACGCAGTATTTT. The entire variable domain, with the rest obtained from reference TRBV7-9 and TRBJ2-3, is as follows: DTGVSQNPRHKITKRGQNVTFRCDPISEHNRLYWYRQTLGQGPEFLTYFQNEAQLEKSRLLSDRFSAERPKGSFSTLEIQRTEQGDSAMYLCASSLPIRSYFTDTQYFGPGTRLTVL.

The chain couples TRBV6-2 or TRBV6-3 to TRBJ2-7, with 9 bases that match TRBD2. Germline CDR1 reads MNHEY; CDR2 reads SVGEGT. The CDR3 runs to 14 residues. V lost 8 bases and J lost 4; bases outside the gene matches: 9. CDR3: CASRAGGRIYEQYF. CDR3 DNA: TGTGCCAGCCGAGCGGGAGGTCGAATTTACGAGCAGTACTTC.

Ten or more counts support this clonotype. The rearrangement links TRBV29-1 to TRBJ2-1; D unclear. The CDR3 sequence is 13 residues long. The V gene's germline CDR1 is SQVTM and CDR2 ANQGSEA. V lost 4 bases to trimming and J lost 0 bases, with 7 bases between them. Here the CDR3 DNA reads TGCAGCGTTGGGGTGAGCTCCTACAATGAGCAGTTCTTC. This codes for CSVGVSSYNEQFF.

This clonotype was counted a few times. This chain links TRBV6-1 with TRBJ1-6; 8 bases align to TRBD1. The CDR3 covers 14 residues. Germline CDR1 reads MNHNS; CDR2 reads SASEGT. Trimming took 6 bases from V and 10 from J; bases not matched to a gene: 8. This CDR3 reads CASSLDRVSSPLHF. In DNA form, the CDR3 reads TGTGCCAGCAGCTTGGACAGGGTATCGTCACCCCTCCACTTT.

The DNA for the CDR3 is TGTGCCATCACCCGACAGGGACAGGGGAGAGGCAATGAGCAGTTCTTC. Protein product: CAITRQGQGRGNEQFF. This chain links TRBV10-3 with TRBJ2-1, with 10 positions matching TRBD1. V was pared by 7 bases and J by 6 bases, with 12 bases of the junction left unmatched. The CDR3 sequence is 16 residues long. Germline V gene lookup returns CDR1 ENHRY and CDR2 SYGVKD.

This clonotype was picked up many times. The gene calls are TRBV10-3 and TRBJ1-1; D unresolved. Germline loops: CDR1 ENHRY, CDR2 SYGVKD. Trimming took off 0 bases at V and 1 base at J, with 3 bases between the two ends. The CDR3 is 13 residues long. The DNA of the CDR3 is TGTGCCATCAGTGAGTCGCCGAACACTGAAGCTTTCTTT. Translating it yields CAISESPNTEAFF.

In this sample, this clonotype turned up a few times. The chain recombines TRBV20-1 with TRBJ1-1; D is possibly TRBD1 (5 bases). The CDR3 length is 14 residues. CDR1 DFQATT and CDR2 SNEGSKA come from the germline V gene (reference sequence). Trimming took 2 bases from V and 3 from J, leaving 13 bases between them. The CDR3 DNA reads as TGCAGTGCTAGACCTCCGGGGACCTACACTGAAGCTTTCTTT. Its translation is CSARPPGTYTEAFF.

This clonotype was recorded at least ten times. The DNA of the CDR3 is TGTGCCAGCAGTCTCAGGGAAAGTCTAGCGGTTGAGCAGTTCTTC. Protein: CASSLRESLAVEQFF. The V and J genes are TRBV28 and TRBJ2-1, with TRBD2 matching 7 bases. V gave up 5 bases and J gave up 9 bases; unmatched junction bases: 13. The length of the CDR3 is 15 residues. Germline CDR1 is MDHEN and CDR2 is SYDVKM.

This clonotype was seen a few times. The chain has TRBV18 and TRBJ1-4; D remains unclear. Germline CDR1 and CDR2: KGHSH and LQKENI. This CDR3 is 15 amino acids long. Trimming took off 0 bases at V and 8 bases at J, with 13 bases between the two ends. CDR3: CASSPPNEPREKLFF. DNA for the CDR3: TGTGCCAGCTCACCACCGAATGAACCCCGGGAAAAACTGTTTTTT.

This clonotype was seen repeatedly, ten times or more. The chain combines TRBV20-1 with TRBJ2-3; D unresolved. Looked up from germline, CDR1 is DFQATT and CDR2 is SNEGSKA (reference sequence). This CDR3 is 15 amino acids long. The ends were cut back, 1 base at V and 0 bases at J, with 11 bases in the middle. For the CDR3, the DNA is TGCAGTGCTAGAGGCATGGGCGGAAGCACAGATACGCAGTATTTT. This encodes CSARGMGGSTDTQYF.

The chain is built from TRBV6-1 and TRBJ1-2, with unresolved D. The CDR3 is 14 amino acids. Deletions cut 8 bases from V and 7 bases from J, with 20 bases between. Germline V gives CDR1 MNHNS, CDR2 SASEGT. CDR3 loop: CASSTGGDGRGYTF. For the CDR3, the DNA is TGTGCCAGCTCGACCGGAGGCGATGGTCGTGGCTACACCTTC.

This rearrangement joins TRBV15 to TRBJ1-2, with a weak D call TRBD1 (5 bases). The CDR3 extends over 14 amino acids. Germline CDR1 and CDR2: LNHNV and YYDKDF (reference sequence). V was trimmed by 3 bases and J by 4 bases, leaving 12 bases between them. The CDR3 coding sequence is TGTGCCACCAGCAGGTACGACAGTTCCTATGGCTACACCTTC. This codes for CATSRYDSSYGYTF. Full variable domain (missing parts from reference TRBV15 and TRBJ1-2): DAMVIQNPRYQVTQFGKPVTLSCSQTLNHNVMYWYQQKSSQAPKLLFHYYDKDFNNEADTPDNFQSRRPNTSFCFLDIRSPGLGDTAMYLCATSRYDSSYGYTFGSGTRLTVV.